The present TCR beta chain was sequenced within a study of T cell responses to AZD1222 COVID-19 vaccine. Background on the study: The study pooled second doses at about 4 or about 12 weeks. Study conclusions and caveats: There were mostly white British donors and more females than males, and clonal diversity was possibly underestimated.

Germline-derived CDR1 and CDR2 are SEHNR and FQNEAQ (reference sequence). This CDR3 contains 13 residues. The germline V and J ends were trimmed by 1 base and 3 bases, with 6 bases remaining between them. Notes on this clone: Its antigen remains unknown.

Generated by immunoSEQ multiplex PCR, the TCRdb table keeps only in-frame clones and is missing some. This table has approximately 180,000 clones, about 90% appearing once. The material was peripheral blood, obtained on day 0 of AZD1222 vaccination. The receptor was derived from an adult in good health. V is TRBV7-9 and J is TRBJ1-1; D is unresolved. The CDR3 DNA reads TGTGCCAGCAGCTTAGACGGAGACACTGAAGCTTTCTTT. This translates into CASSLDGDTEAFF.